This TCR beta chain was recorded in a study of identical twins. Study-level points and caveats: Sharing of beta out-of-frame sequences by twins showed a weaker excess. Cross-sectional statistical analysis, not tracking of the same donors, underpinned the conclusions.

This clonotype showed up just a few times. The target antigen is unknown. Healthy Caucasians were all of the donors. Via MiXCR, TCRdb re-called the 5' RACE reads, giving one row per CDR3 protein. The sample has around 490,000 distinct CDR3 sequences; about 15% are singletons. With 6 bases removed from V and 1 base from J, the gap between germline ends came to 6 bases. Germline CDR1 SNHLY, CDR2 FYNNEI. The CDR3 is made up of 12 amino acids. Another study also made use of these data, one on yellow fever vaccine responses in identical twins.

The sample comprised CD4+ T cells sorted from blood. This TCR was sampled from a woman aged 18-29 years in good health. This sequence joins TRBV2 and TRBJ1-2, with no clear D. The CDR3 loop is CASRRRNYGYTF. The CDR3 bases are TGTGCCAGCAGGCGGCGTAACTATGGCTACACCTTC.